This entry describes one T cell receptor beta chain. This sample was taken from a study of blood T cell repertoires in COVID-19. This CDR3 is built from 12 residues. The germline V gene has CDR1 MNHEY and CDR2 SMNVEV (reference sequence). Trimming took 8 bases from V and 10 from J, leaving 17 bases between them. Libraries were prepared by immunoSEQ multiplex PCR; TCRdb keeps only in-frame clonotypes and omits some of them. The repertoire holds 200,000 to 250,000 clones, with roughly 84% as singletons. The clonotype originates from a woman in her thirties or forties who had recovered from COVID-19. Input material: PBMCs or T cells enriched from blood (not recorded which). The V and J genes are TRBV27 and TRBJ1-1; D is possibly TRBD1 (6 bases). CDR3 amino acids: CASAKPTGRAFF. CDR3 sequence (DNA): TGTGCCAGCGCCAAACCTACAGGGAGAGCTTTCTTT.